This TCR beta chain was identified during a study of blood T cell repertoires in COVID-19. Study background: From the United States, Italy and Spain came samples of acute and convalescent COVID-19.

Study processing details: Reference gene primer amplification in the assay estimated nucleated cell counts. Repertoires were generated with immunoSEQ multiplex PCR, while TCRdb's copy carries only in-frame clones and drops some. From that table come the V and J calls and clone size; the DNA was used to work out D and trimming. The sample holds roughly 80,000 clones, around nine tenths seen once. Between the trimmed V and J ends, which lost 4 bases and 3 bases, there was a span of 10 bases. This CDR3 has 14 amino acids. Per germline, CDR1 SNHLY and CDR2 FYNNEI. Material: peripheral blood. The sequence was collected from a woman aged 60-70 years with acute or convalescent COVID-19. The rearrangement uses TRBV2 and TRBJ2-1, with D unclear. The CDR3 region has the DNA TGTGCCAGCAGTGTGGCAGCGTACTACAATGAGCAGTTCTTC. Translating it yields CASSVAAYYNEQFF.